This T cell receptor (beta chain) was found in a study of shared T cell receptors in the human thymus. Sequencing was performed with immunoSEQ multiplex PCR; in TCRdb, only in-frame clones are kept and a portion is missing. This table has some 400,000 clones, more than 85% appearing once. The specimen sequenced was thymocytes. The sequence was obtained from a human donor.

The CDR3 protein is CASRKDTVLDGYTF. The DNA for the CDR3 is TGCGCCAGCAGGAAGGACACAGTATTGGATGGCTACACCTTC. The J gene is TRBJ1-2, the V gene TRBV5-1, with TRBD1 as a possible D gene (5 bases). The length of the CDR3 is 14 residues. Trimming cost V 5 bases and J 6 bases, with 17 bases left between them. CDR1 SGHRS and CDR2 YFSETQ come from the germline V gene.